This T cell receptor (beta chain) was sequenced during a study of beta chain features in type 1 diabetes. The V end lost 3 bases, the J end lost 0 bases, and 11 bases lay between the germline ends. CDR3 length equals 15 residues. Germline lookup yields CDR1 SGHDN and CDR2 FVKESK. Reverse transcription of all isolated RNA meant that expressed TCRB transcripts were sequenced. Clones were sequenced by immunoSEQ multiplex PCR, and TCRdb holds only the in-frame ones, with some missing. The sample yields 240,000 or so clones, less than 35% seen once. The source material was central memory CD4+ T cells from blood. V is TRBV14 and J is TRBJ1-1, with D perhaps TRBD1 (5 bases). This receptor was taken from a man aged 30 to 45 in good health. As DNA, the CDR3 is TGTGCCAGCAGCCAGGCGGGACGGTTGAACACTGAAGCTTTCTTT. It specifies CASSQAGRLNTEAFF.